A selection of T cell receptor beta chains follows, all from one sample in a study of T cell repertoires in cytomegalovirus infection. TCRdb re-called the reads with MiXCR, one entry per CDR3 protein. Found here are 250,000 to 300,000 distinct CDR3 sequences, approximately 22% of them singletons; the top ten hold roughly 20%. For these receptors, no antigen is known. The source material was cultured PBMCs, sampled from culture after CMV antigen stimulation. The receptors originated from a human donor in good health (CMV status not recorded). Some clones in this sample may be carry-over from other donors' samples. The CDR3 runs from the conserved cysteine through the conserved F or W. A D gene is named only where the DNA matches it firmly. Rows may omit the clone size; those that give it use once, few, many or a size class.

DNA,CDR3,J,D,size,V
TGTGCCAGTAGTATTCGGCCTAGCGGGAGGAATGAGCAGTTCTTC,CASSIRPSGRNEQFF,TRBJ2-1,TRBD2,-,TRBV19
TGTGCCAGCAGTTTACCTTTAGAGACCCAGTACTTC,CASSLPLETQYF,TRBJ2-5,-,-,TRBV28
TGTGCCAGCAGCCCCCCCTGGACAGACTATGGCTACACCTTC,CASSPPWTDYGYTF,TRBJ1-2,-,-,TRBV7-8
TGTGCCAGCAGCTGGGAGCCGGGACTAGGGACAGATACGCAGTATTTT,CASSWEPGLGTDTQYF,TRBJ2-3,TRBD2,many,TRBV7-2
TGTGCCAGCAGTCAACAGCGGACAGGGAACTATGGCTACACCTTC,CASSQQRTGNYGYTF,TRBJ1-2,TRBD1,-,TRBV27
TGCAGTGCAGAGGACAGGGCGAGTTACAATGAGCAGTTCTTC,CSAEDRASYNEQFF,TRBJ2-1,TRBD1,few,TRBV20-1
TGTGCCAGCTCACCGATCCGGCCCCAAGAGACCCAGTACTTC,CASSPIRPQETQYF,TRBJ2-5,-,few,TRBV18
TGTGCCAGCAGCTTAGAGAACACTGAAGCTTTCTTT,CASSLENTEAFF,TRBJ1-1,-,many,TRBV7-8
TGTGCCAGCAGTTTGGCGACTAGCGGTGGACGGAGCTCCTACGAGCAGTACTTC,CASSLATSGGRSSYEQYF,TRBJ2-7,TRBD2,few,TRBV12-3/TRBV12-4
TGTGCCAGCAGCATGGGCCGGAGGGATGAGCAGTTCTTC,CASSMGRRDEQFF,TRBJ2-1,-,-,TRBV5-6
TGTGCCAGCAGCCTCGGGAGCCCGACCCGAAACCAGCCCCAGCATTTT,CASSLGSPTRNQPQHF,TRBJ1-5,-,few,TRBV12-3/TRBV12-4
TGTGCCAGCAGGGACAGGGCCTACAATGAGCAGTTCTTC,CASRDRAYNEQFF,TRBJ2-1,TRBD1,few,TRBV27
TGTGCCAGTAGTATAGAAACAGGGTTGAACACCATATATTTT,CASSIETGLNTIYF,TRBJ1-3,-,few,TRBV19
TGCGCCAGCAGTGACTATAAAAGACTAGCGTCACGCTTCAATGAGCAGTTCTTC,CASSDYKRLASRFNEQFF,TRBJ2-1,TRBD2,-,TRBV10-2
TGCAGTGCTAGAGGGACAGGGCTCCGATGGAATCAGCCCCAGCATTTT,CSARGTGLRWNQPQHF,TRBJ1-5,TRBD1,-,TRBV20-1
TGTGCCAGCAGCTTAAATAGGGACAGACACTATGGCTACACCTTC,CASSLNRDRHYGYTF,TRBJ1-2,TRBD1,many,TRBV7-2
TGTGCCAGCAGTTTCCGGGACAGGGGATCCTATGGCTACACCTTC,CASSFRDRGSYGYTF,TRBJ1-2,TRBD1,few,TRBV6-1
TGTGCCAGTAGTATAGGTCGCGGGAGATACAATGAGCAGTTCTTC,CASSIGRGRYNEQFF,TRBJ2-1,TRBD2,-,TRBV19
TGTGCCAGCGAAAAGAGCGGGAGAGATACGCAGTATTTT,CASEKSGRDTQYF,TRBJ2-3,TRBD2,-,TRBV19
TGTGCCAGCAAGGAGGGACTAGCGGGCTACGAGCAGTACTTC,CASKEGLAGYEQYF,TRBJ2-7,TRBD2,-,TRBV6-1
TGCGCCAGCAGTGAGCGAAGCGGGCAGTACAATGAGCAGTTCTTC,CASSERSGQYNEQFF,TRBJ2-1,-,-,TRBV10-2
TGTGCCAGCAGCTGGTCAGGGGACAACGAGCAGTACTTC,CASSWSGDNEQYF,TRBJ2-7,-,many,TRBV11-3
TGTGCCAGCAGCCCCCCGGGACTAGCAGCTAGCACAGATACGCAGTATTTT,CASSPPGLAASTDTQYF,TRBJ2-3,TRBD2,many,TRBV7-2
TGCAGCGTTGAAGGAGGGGGCCCAGAGACCCAGTACTTC,CSVEGGGPETQYF,TRBJ2-5,TRBD1,-,TRBV29-1
TGCGCCAGCAGCAAAGAACCCACGGGTGGGAGCGCAGATACGCAGTATTTT,CASSKEPTGGSADTQYF,TRBJ2-3,-,-,TRBV4-3
TGTGCCAGCAGTTGGGGCTATGGCTACACCTTC,CASSWGYGYTF,TRBJ1-2,-,many,TRBV12-3/TRBV12-4
TGCAGTGCTAGAGATCCGACGAAGGGGGTTAGCAATCAGCCCCAGCATTTT,CSARDPTKGVSNQPQHF,TRBJ1-5,-,few,TRBV20-1
-,CSARVRDFGNEQFF,TRBJ2-1,-,few,TRBV20-1
TGTGCCAGTAGATCACCCGCATCCGTCACTTCTGAAGCTTTCTTT,CASRSPASVTSEAFF,TRBJ1-1,-,few,TRBV19